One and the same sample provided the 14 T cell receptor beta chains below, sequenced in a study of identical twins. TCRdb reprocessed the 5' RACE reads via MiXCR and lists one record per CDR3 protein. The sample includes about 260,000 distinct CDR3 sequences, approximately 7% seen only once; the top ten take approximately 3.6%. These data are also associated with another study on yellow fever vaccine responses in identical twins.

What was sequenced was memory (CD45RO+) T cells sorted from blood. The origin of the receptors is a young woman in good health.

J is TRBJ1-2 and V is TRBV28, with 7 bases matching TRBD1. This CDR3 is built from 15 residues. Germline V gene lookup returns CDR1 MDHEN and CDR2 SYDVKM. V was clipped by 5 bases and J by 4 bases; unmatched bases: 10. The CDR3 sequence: CASSTQGGPIYGYTF. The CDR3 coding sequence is TGTGCCAGCAGTACCCAGGGGGGGCCGATCTATGGCTACACCTTC.

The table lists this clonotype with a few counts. In nucleotides, the CDR3 is TGTGCCACCCTTTCCTTGGCTGGGGCCAACGTCCTGACTTTC. Translated: CATLSLAGANVLTF. The rearrangement uses TRBV18 and TRBJ2-6; D not resolved. The CDR3 consists of 14 residues. The V gene's germline CDR1 is KGHSH and CDR2 LQKENI. Trimming pared 10 bases from V and 2 bases from J, leaving 12 bases between.

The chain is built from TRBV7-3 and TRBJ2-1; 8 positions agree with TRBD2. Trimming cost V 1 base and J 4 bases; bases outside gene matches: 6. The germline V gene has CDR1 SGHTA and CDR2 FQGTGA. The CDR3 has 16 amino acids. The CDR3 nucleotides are TGTGCCAGCAGCTTAAGCCGGACTAGCAATTACAATGAGCAGTTCTTC. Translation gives CASSLSRTSNYNEQFF.

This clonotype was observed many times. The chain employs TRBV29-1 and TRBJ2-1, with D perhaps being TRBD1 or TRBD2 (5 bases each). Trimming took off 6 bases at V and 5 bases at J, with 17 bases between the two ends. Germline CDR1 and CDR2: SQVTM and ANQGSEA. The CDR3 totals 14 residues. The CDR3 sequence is CSVNAGTQNNEQFF. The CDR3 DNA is TGCAGCGTGAACGCCGGGACGCAGAACAATGAGCAGTTCTTC.

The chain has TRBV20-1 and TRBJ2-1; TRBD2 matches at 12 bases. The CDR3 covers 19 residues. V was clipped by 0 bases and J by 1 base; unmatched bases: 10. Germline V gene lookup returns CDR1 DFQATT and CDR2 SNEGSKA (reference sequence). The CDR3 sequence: CSAREFLTSGRGSYNEQFF. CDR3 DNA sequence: TGCAGTGCTAGAGAATTTCTGACTAGCGGGAGAGGGTCCTACAATGAGCAGTTCTTC.

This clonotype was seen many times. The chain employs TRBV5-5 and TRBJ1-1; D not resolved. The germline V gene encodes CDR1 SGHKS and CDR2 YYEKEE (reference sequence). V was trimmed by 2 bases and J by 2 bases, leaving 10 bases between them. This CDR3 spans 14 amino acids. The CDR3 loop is CASSFIRANTEAFF. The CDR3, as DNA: TGTGCCAGCAGCTTTATCAGAGCTAACACTGAAGCTTTCTTT.

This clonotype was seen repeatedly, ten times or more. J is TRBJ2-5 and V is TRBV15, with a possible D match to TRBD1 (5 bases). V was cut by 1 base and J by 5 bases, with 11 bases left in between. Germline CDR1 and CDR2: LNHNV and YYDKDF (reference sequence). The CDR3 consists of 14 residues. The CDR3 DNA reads TGTGCCACCAGCAGAGTAGGGGATAGGGAGACCCAGTACTTC. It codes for CATSRVGDRETQYF.

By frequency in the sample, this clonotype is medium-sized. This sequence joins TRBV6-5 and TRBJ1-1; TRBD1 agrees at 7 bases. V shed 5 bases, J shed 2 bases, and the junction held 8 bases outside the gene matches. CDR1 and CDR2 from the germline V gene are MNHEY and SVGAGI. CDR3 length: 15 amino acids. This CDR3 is CASSRATGTNTEAFF. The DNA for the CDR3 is TGTGCCAGCAGTCGTGCGACAGGGACTAACACTGAAGCTTTCTTT.

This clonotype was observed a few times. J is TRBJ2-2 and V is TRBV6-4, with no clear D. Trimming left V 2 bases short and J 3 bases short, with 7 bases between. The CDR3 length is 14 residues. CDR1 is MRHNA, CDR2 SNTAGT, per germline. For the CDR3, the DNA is TGTGCCAGCAGTGACGGGCCTCACACCGGGGAGCTGTTTTTT. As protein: CASSDGPHTGELFF.

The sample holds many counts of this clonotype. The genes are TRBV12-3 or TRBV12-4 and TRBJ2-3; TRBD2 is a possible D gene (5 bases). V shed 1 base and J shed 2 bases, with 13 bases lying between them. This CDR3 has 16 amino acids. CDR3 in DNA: TGTGCCAGCAGTTTAGGTCGCGGCGGGTCCACAGATACGCAGTATTTT. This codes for CASSLGRGGSTDTQYF.

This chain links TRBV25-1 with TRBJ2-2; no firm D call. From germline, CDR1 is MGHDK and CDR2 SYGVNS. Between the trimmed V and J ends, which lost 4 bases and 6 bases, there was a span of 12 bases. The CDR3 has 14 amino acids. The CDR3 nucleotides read TGTGCCAGCAGTGGACCCCCGGACGCCGGGGAGCTGTTTTTT. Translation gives CASSGPPDAGELFF.

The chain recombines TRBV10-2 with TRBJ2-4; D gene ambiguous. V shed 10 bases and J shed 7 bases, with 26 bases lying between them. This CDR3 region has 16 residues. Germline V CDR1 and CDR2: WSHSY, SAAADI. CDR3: CATQDPPGPGGNIQYF. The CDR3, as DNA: TGCGCCACCCAAGATCCACCGGGTCCAGGTGGCAACATTCAGTACTTC.

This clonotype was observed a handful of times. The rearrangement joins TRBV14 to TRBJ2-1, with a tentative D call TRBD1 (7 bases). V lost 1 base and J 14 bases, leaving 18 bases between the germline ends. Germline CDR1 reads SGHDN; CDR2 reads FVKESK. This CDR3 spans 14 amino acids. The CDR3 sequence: CASSQVGGGRRKFF. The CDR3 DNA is TGTGCCAGCAGCCAAGTAGGAGGGGGCAGGAGAAAGTTCTTC.

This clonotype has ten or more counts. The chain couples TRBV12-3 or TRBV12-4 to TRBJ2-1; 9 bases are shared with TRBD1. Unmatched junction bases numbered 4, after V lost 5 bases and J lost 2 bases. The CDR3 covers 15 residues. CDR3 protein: CASSLTGGAYNEQFF. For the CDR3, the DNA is TGTGCCAGCAGTCTAACAGGGGGCGCCTACAATGAGCAGTTCTTC.